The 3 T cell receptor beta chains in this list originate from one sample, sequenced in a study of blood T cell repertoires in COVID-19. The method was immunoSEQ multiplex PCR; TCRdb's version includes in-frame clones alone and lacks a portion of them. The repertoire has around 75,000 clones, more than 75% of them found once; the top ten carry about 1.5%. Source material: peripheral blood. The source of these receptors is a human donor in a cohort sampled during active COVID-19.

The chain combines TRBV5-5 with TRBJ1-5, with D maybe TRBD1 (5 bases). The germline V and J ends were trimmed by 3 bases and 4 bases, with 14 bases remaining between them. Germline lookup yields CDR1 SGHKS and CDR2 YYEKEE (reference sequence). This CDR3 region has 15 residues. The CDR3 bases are TGTGCCAGCAGCTATGACGGGGGAAAAAATCAGCCCCAGCATTTT. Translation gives CASSYDGGKNQPQHF.

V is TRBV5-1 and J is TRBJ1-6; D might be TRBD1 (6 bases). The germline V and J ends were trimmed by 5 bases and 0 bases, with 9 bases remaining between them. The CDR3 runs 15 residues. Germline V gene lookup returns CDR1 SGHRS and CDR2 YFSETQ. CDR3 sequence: CASRKDSSYNSPLHF. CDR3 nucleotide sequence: TGCGCCAGCAGAAAGGACAGCTCCTATAATTCACCCCTCCACTTT. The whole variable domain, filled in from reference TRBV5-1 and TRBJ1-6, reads KAGVTQTPRYLIKTRGQQVTLSCSPISGHRSVSWYQQTPGQGLQFLFEYFSETQRNKGNFPGRFSGRQFSNSRSEMNVSTLELGDSALYLCASRKDSSYNSPLHFGNGTRLTVT.

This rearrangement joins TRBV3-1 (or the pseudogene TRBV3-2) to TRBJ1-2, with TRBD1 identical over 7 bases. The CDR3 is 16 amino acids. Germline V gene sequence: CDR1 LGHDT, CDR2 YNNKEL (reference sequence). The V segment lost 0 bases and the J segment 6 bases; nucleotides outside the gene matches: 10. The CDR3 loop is CASSQDPVDRVNGYTF. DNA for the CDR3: TGTGCCAGCAGCCAAGACCCCGTAGACAGGGTAAATGGCTACACCTTC.